This TCR beta chain appears in the sequencing data of a study of blood T cell repertoires in COVID-19. Study context: Acute and convalescent COVID-19 samples came from the United States, Italy and Spain. PBMCs, B-cell-depleted T cells, or T cells were the source of the cDNA or gDNA that made up the material.

In the original workflow: Nucleated cell number was recorded as an estimate derived from reference gene primer amplification. TCRdb keeps only in-frame clones here, not all; method: immunoSEQ multiplex PCR. V, J and clone size reflect that table, while D and trimming were determined from the DNA. This sample has more than 85,000 clones; approximately 88% occur once, and the top ten carry approximately 4.5%. Germline V lookup: CDR1 SGHNT, CDR2 YYREEE (reference sequence). This CDR3 is 12 amino acids long. The V gene lost 0 bases and the J gene lost 13 bases, with 8 bases spanning the gap. Sequencing was done on a sample of peripheral blood. This chain connects TRBV5-4 to TRBJ1-6, with D possibly being TRBD1 (5 bases). The TCR originated in a human donor in a cohort sampled during active COVID-19. CDR3 DNA: TGTGCCAGCAGCTTGGCGGAGGGGCCCCTCCACTTT. Its protein product is CASSLAEGPLHF.